The 5 T cell receptor beta chains below were found in one sample sequenced in a study of cytomegalovirus exposure and HLA in healthy donors. The data were produced by immunoSEQ multiplex PCR, yet TCRdb's version contains in-frame clones alone and is incomplete. Here the sample spans roughly 100,000 clones, about nine tenths being singletons. What was sequenced was PBMCs. Every receptor here comes from a woman between 18 and 29 years old in good health and CMV-seropositive.

The V call is TRBV9, the J call TRBJ2-7; the match to TRBD1 covers 7 bases. Per the germline V gene, CDR1 is SGDLS and CDR2 is YYNGEE. Losses at the gene ends were 4 bases for V and 0 bases for J; bases not matched to a gene: 10. The CDR3 runs to 16 residues. This CDR3 reads CASSPSGRGPSYEQYF. The CDR3, as DNA: TGTGCCAGCAGCCCGAGCGGAAGGGGGCCCTCCTACGAGCAGTACTTC.

This chain links TRBV5-6 with TRBJ1-2; D may be TRBD1 (5 bases). V was shortened by 0 bases and J by 2 bases, with 5 bases between the two germline ends. Germline-derived CDR1 and CDR2 are SGHDT and YYEEEE. The CDR3 is made up of 13 amino acids. CDR3 DNA: TGTGCCAGCAGCTTGGACAGGAACTATGGCTACACCTTC. Amino acid sequence: CASSLDRNYGYTF. The whole variable domain, filled in from reference TRBV5-6 and TRBJ1-2, reads DAGVTQSPTHLIKTRGQQVTLRCSPKSGHDTVSWYQQALGQGPQFIFQYYEEEERQRGNFPDRFSGHQFPNYSSELNVNALLLGDSALYLCASSLDRNYGYTFGSGTRLTVV.

The chain couples TRBV4-3 to TRBJ2-3, with 9 bases matching TRBD2. The CDR3 covers 18 residues. V lost 0 bases and J lost 2; bases outside the gene matches: 9. Germline loops: CDR1 LGHNA, CDR2 YSLEER. CDR3 residues: CASSQDPRSGGFTDTQYF. The CDR3 DNA sequence: TGCGCCAGCAGCCAAGATCCCCGGAGCGGGGGGTTCACAGATACGCAGTATTTT.

This sequence joins TRBV6-5 and TRBJ1-6, with 7 nucleotides matching TRBD1. From germline, CDR1 is MNHEY and CDR2 SVGAGI. The CDR3 extends over 15 amino acids. V was clipped by 5 bases and J by 6 bases; unmatched bases: 7. Here the CDR3 DNA reads TGTGCCAGCAGTGCCCGCCACAGGGGTAATTCACCCCTCCACTTT. Protein product: CASSARHRGNSPLHF.

The chain is built from TRBV5-6 and TRBJ2-3; 7 nucleotides agree with TRBD2. Unmatched junction bases numbered 3, after V lost 3 bases and J lost 2 bases. Germline V lookup: CDR1 SGHDT, CDR2 YYEEEE. The CDR3 spans 14 residues. In DNA form, the CDR3 reads TGTGCCAGCAGCTGGGGGGGAAACACAGATACGCAGTATTTT. As protein: CASSWGGNTDTQYF.